This TCR beta chain was identified during a study of shared clonotypes between healthy human individuals. Study-level points and caveats: Naive subsets usually exceeded memory subsets in estimated richness. Sorted-subset sequencing was shown by rarefaction to be incomplete despite large depth.

The CDR3 is made up of 12 amino acids. CDR1 and CDR2 (germline): ENHRY, SYGVKD. The germline V and J ends were trimmed by 6 bases and 4 bases, with 9 bases remaining between them. Points on this clone: What it binds is unknown. In the same sample, other DNA sequences code for this CDR3.

Among the donors, all were Caucasian adults who lived in Nashville, Tennessee. The input for sorted-subset replicate PCRs was roughly 180 ng DNA, 25,000 to 35,000 T cell genomes. Generated by immunoSEQ multiplex PCR, the TCRdb table keeps only in-frame clones and is missing some. Here the sample spans 950,000 to 1,100,000 clones, 60% to 80% being singletons. The sequence was obtained from a man younger than 35 in good health. The chain recombines TRBV10-3 with TRBJ1-1; a possible D gene is TRBD1 (5 bases). The sample consisted of memory CD4+ T cells sorted from blood. Subset here: CD45RA-negative fraction. CDR3 residues: CAISVGGTEAFF. CDR3 nucleotides: TGTGCCATCAGCGTGGGGGGCACTGAAGCTTTCTTT.